Listed below are T cell receptor beta chains from one sample, sequenced in a study of T cells in Graves' hyperthyroidism and ophthalmopathy. TCRdb passed the multiplex PCR reads through MiXCR, listing each CDR3 protein once. The sample carries under 800,000 distinct CDR3 sequences, 12% to 15% recorded once. Material for sequencing was blood. These receptors came from a woman aged 18-29 years with Graves' hyperthyroidism. The CDR3 runs from the conserved cysteine through the conserved F or W. Each record gives: J gene, V gene, D gene, clone size, CDR3 DNA, CDR3 protein. The D gene is left open where the match is weak. The size entry is marked missing in some rows and otherwise reads once, few, many or a size class.

TRBJ2-7,TRBV12-3/TRBV12-4,-,-,TGTGCCAGCAGTTACAGGGCCCACTACGAGCAGTACTTC,CASSYRAHYEQYF
TRBJ2-5,TRBV7-9,TRBD2,many,TGTGCCAGCAGCTTAGGGTTCCCGGGACTACCTCAAGAGACCCAGTACTTC,CASSLGFPGLPQETQYF
TRBJ2-7,TRBV27,TRBD1,few,TGTGCCAGCAGTCAGCCGGGACAGGGGGCCCTCTACGAGCAGTACTTC,CASSQPGQGALYEQYF
TRBJ1-3,TRBV29-1,TRBD1,-,TGCAGCGTCGCCGGGACAGGGATCTCTGGAAACACCATATATTTT,CSVAGTGISGNTIYF
TRBJ2-5,TRBV6-6,-,many,TGTGCCAGCAGTTATTCTGGGTTTCGGGAGACCCAGTACTTC,CASSYSGFRETQYF
TRBJ2-1,TRBV6-2/TRBV6-3,-,few,TGTGCCAGCAGTTCACTAGCTGTTCGCTTCAATGAGCAGTTCTTC,CASSSLAVRFNEQFF
TRBJ1-5,TRBV12-3/TRBV12-4,-,many,TGTGCCAGCAGTTCGGGGAGGGATCAGCCCCAGCATTTT,CASSSGRDQPQHF
TRBJ2-1,TRBV20-1,-,few,TGCAGTGCGGAAAATGGGGCCGGCTCCTACAATGAGCAGTTCTTC,CSAENGAGSYNEQFF
TRBJ1-5,TRBV6-4,-,-,TGTGCCAGCAGTGACGGAGGGCAGGCGAGACCGCCCCAGCATTTT,CASSDGGQARPPQHF
TRBJ2-7,TRBV20-1,-,many,TGCAGTGCTAGAGATCTAGGACATCCCTCCCACGAGCAGTACTTC,CSARDLGHPSHEQYF
TRBJ2-1,TRBV27,TRBD1,many,TGTGCCAGCAGTTTAACACAGGGGTGGGGTACGAGTGAGCAGTTCTTC,CASSLTQGWGTSEQFF
TRBJ2-7,TRBV30,-,many,TGTGCCTGGAGTAACCCATTTGCTGAGCAGTACTTC,CAWSNPFAEQYF
TRBJ1-3,TRBV18,-,many,TGTGCCAGCTCACCAAGCGTTACTGGAAACACCATATATTTT,CASSPSVTGNTIYF
TRBJ1-5,TRBV6-2/TRBV6-3,TRBD1,-,TGTGCCAGCAGTTACAAGAGACAGGGGAGTAGCAATCAGCCCCAGCATTTT,CASSYKRQGSSNQPQHF
TRBJ2-7,TRBV7-2,TRBD1,many,TGTGCCAGCAGCTTAGCGGGGGCAGGGGGCTTCTACGAGCAGTACTTC,CASSLAGAGGFYEQYF
TRBJ1-1,TRBV11-2,-,-,TGTGCCAGCAGCTTAGTTACGGCAATGAACACTGAAGCTTTCTTT,CASSLVTAMNTEAFF
TRBJ2-3,TRBV7-2,TRBD2,many,TGTGCCAGCAGTGTGCGGGGGGCAGATACGCAGTATTTT,CASSVRGADTQYF
TRBJ1-1,TRBV7-9,TRBD1,-,TGTGCCAGCAGCTACCTAGGACAGGGCGGAACTGAAGCTTTCTTT,CASSYLGQGGTEAFF
TRBJ1-4,TRBV10-2,TRBD1,many,TGCGCCAGCAGTGAGTTGGGGACAGCAAATGAAAAACTGTTTTTT,CASSELGTANEKLFF
TRBJ1-1,TRBV12-3/TRBV12-4,TRBD1,many,TGTGCCAGCAGTCCACGGGACAGCAAAACTGAAGCTTTCTTT,CASSPRDSKTEAFF
TRBJ2-7,TRBV20-1,-,-,TGCAGTGCTAGTTTCTCATACGAGCAGTACTTC,CSASFSYEQYF
TRBJ1-1,TRBV18,-,many,TGTGCCAGCTCACCGACCATCAAGGGGAACACTGAAGCTTTCTTT,CASSPTIKGNTEAFF
TRBJ2-7,TRBV6-5,TRBD2,-,TGTGCCAGCAGTACTACGGGACTAGGAGCCGAGCAGTACTTC,CASSTTGLGAEQYF
TRBJ2-2,TRBV12-3/TRBV12-4,-,-,TGTGCCAGCAGTTCCGAGGGCAGGGGATTGTTTTTT,CASSSEGRGLFF
TRBJ2-1,TRBV7-3,-,few,TGTGCCAGCAGCGAATCCGGGACCTACAATGAGCAGTTCTTC,CASSESGTYNEQFF
TRBJ2-2,TRBV6-1,-,-,TGTGCCAGCAGTCCGCCTGTCAACACCGGGGAGCTGTTTTTT,CASSPPVNTGELFF
TRBJ2-7,TRBV29-1,TRBD1,-,TGCAGCGTTGCGGTTGGACAGGGGGCCGGGGAGCAGTACTTC,CSVAVGQGAGEQYF
TRBJ2-1,TRBV2,-,many,TGTGCCAGCAGTGACGACTTGAATGAGCAGTTCTTC,CASSDDLNEQFF
TRBJ1-1,TRBV6-8,-,many,TGTGCCAGCAGTAGGGGCGCGACGAACACTGAAGCTTTCTTT,CASSRGATNTEAFF
TRBJ2-5,TRBV7-2,TRBD1,many,TGTGCCAGCAGCTTAGATTTTGTTAGGGGGCGGGAGACCCAGTACTTC,CASSLDFVRGRETQYF
TRBJ2-7,TRBV9,-,-,TGTGCCAGCAGCGTAGGATTCACCCCTTACGAGCAGTACTTC,CASSVGFTPYEQYF
TRBJ2-1,TRBV4-2,-,many,TGTGCCAGCAGCCAAGATTTAGGCTTAGTCGGGGCAGGGGGGAATGAGCAGTTCTTC,CASSQDLGLVGAGGNEQFF
TRBJ2-7,TRBV9,TRBD2,-,TGTGCCAGCAGCCAAGGCGGGGGTGGGGGGCAGTACTTC,CASSQGGGGGQYF
TRBJ2-3,TRBV7-9,TRBD2,many,TGTGCCAGCAGCACCGGGACTATCACAGATACGCAGTATTTT,CASSTGTITDTQYF
TRBJ2-7,TRBV20-1,TRBD2,few,TGCAGTGCCGGGACTAGAACCTACGAGCAGTACTTC,CSAGTRTYEQYF
TRBJ1-5,TRBV20-1,-,few,TGCAGTGCTAGAGTGGGAATGGAGGATCAGCCCCAGCATTTT,CSARVGMEDQPQHF
TRBJ1-1,TRBV7-3,TRBD1,-,TGTGCCAGCAGGTTACCACCAGGGGGTATCGTAAACACTGAAGCTTTCTTT,CASRLPPGGIVNTEAFF
TRBJ2-1,TRBV12-3/TRBV12-4,TRBD2,many,TGTGCCAGCAGTTTCTCCCCGGCGGGGGTAGTAAATGAGCAGTTCTTC,CASSFSPAGVVNEQFF
TRBJ2-1,TRBV24-1,TRBD2,-,TGTGCCACCAGTGATTCGAGCGGGACGTCCTACAATGAGCAGTTCTTC,CATSDSSGTSYNEQFF